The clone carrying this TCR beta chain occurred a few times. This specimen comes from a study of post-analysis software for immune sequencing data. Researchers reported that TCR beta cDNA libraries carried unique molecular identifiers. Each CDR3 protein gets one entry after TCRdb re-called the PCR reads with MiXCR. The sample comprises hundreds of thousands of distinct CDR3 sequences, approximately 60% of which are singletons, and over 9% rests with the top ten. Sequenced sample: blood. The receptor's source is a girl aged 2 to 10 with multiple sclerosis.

This CDR3 is CASSHLSADTQYF. The CDR3 bases are TGTGCCAGCAGTCACCTTAGTGCAGATACGCAGTATTTT. The chain uses TRBV6-5 and TRBJ2-3; D gene ambiguous. The germline V gene encodes CDR1 MNHEY and CDR2 SVGAGI. This CDR3 contains 13 residues. The V and J ends lost 5 bases and 4 bases respectively, with 10 bases between them.